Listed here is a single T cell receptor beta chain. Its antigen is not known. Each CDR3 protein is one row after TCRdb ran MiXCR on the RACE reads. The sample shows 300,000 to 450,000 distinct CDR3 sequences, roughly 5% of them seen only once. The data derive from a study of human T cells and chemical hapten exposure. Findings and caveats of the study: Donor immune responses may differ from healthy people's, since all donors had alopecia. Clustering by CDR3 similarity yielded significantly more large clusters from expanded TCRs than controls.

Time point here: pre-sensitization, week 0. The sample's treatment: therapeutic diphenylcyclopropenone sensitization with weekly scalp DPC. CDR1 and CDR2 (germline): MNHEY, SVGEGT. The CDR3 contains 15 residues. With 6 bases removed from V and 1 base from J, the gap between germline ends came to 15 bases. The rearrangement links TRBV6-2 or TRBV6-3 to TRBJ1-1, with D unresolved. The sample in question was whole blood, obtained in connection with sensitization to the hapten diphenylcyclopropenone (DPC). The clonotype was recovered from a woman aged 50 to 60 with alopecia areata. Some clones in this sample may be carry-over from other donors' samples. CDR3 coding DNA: TGTGCCAGCAGATTCATCTTATCAGGGAACACTGAAGCTTTCTTT. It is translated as CASRFILSGNTEAFF.